Following are 27 T cell receptor beta chains from one sample sequenced in a study of shared clonotypes between healthy human individuals. Profiling relied on immunoSEQ multiplex PCR, and the TCRdb table lists in-frame clones only, not all of them. This table has 450,000 to 500,000 clones, over 75% appearing once. The sample consisted of PBMCs. These receptors originate from a woman in her thirties or forties in good health. Some clones in this sample may be carry-over from other donors' samples.

V gene TRBV6-5 combines with J gene TRBJ1-2; D remains unclear. The germline V and J ends were trimmed by 6 bases and 0 bases, with 11 bases remaining between them. The CDR3 is 14 amino acids. Germline loops: CDR1 MNHEY, CDR2 SVGAGI. The CDR3 loop reads CASRGNGANYGYTF. The CDR3 DNA reads as TGTGCCAGCAGGGGGAATGGGGCTAACTATGGCTACACCTTC.

This clone turned up a few times. Other DNA sequences in the same sample also yield this CDR3. The chain employs TRBV4-2 and TRBJ2-7; 10 nucleotides align to TRBD2. Germline V CDR1 and CDR2: LGHNA, YNFKEQ. Germline trimming cut 1 base from V and 3 bases from J; bases unmatched to any gene: 6. The CDR3 is made up of 16 amino acids. CDR3 nucleotide sequence: TGTGCCAGCAGCCAAGTATTGCGGACTAGCGGCTACGAGCAGTACTTC. Its protein product is CASSQVLRTSGYEQYF.

The DNA for the CDR3 is TGTGCCAGCAGCCCGCGGGACAGGGGATCAGAGACCCAGTACTTC. Its translation is CASSPRDRGSETQYF. The chain combines TRBV5-6 with TRBJ2-5, with 10 bases fitting TRBD1. The CDR3 runs 15 residues. The germline V gene encodes CDR1 SGHDT and CDR2 YYEEEE. J was trimmed by 4 bases and V by 4 bases; bases with no gene match: 7.

This clone was observed a handful of times. V and J are TRBV5-1 and TRBJ2-7; either TRBD1 or TRBD2 may fit D (6 bases each). The CDR3 is 14 amino acids. Looked up from germline, CDR1 is SGHRS and CDR2 is YFSETQ. V was trimmed by 0 bases and J by 7 bases, leaving 14 bases between them. The CDR3 loop is CASSLETGAREQYF. The CDR3 DNA sequence: TGCGCCAGCAGCTTGGAAACGGGGGCGCGGGAGCAGTACTTC.

The rearrangement uses TRBV7-9 and TRBJ2-7, with 8 positions matching TRBD1. V lost 7 bases and J lost 7; bases outside the gene matches: 6. Per the germline V gene, CDR1 is SEHNR and CDR2 is FQNEAQ (reference sequence). This CDR3 contains 12 residues. CDR3 in amino acids: CASTLTGGEQYF. The CDR3 DNA reads as TGTGCCAGCACCCTAACAGGGGGGGAGCAGTACTTC.

This chain joins TRBV9 and TRBJ2-3; 7 bases are shared with TRBD2. This CDR3 has 18 amino acids. Germline CDR1 is SGDLS and CDR2 is YYNGEE. V was clipped by 0 bases and J by 2 bases; unmatched bases: 12. The CDR3 DNA follows: TGTGCCAGCAGCGTAGATGGGCTAGCGGATTTATACACAGATACGCAGTATTTT. Residues: CASSVDGLADLYTDTQYF.

The chain couples TRBV4-1 to TRBJ1-1, with D uncertain. Germline values: CDR1 MGHRA, CDR2 YSYEKL. CDR3 length: 16 amino acids. Trimming removed 2 bases from V and 1 base from J, with 14 bases in between. DNA of the CDR3: TGCGCCAGCAGCCAAAGTGGATCCAGAAAGAACACTGAAGCTTTCTTT. Amino acid sequence: CASSQSGSRKNTEAFF.

The chain recombines TRBV28 with TRBJ2-1, with D tentatively TRBD1 or TRBD2 (5 bases each). Between the trimmed V and J ends, which lost 7 bases and 2 bases, there was a span of 15 bases. Germline V gene sequence: CDR1 MDHEN, CDR2 SYDVKM. There are 15 residues in the CDR3. CDR3 region: CASTPMGEPYNEQFF. In nucleotides, the CDR3 is TGTGCCAGCACCCCGATGGGGGAGCCCTACAATGAGCAGTTCTTC.

The chain combines TRBV28 with TRBJ2-7; 7 bases are shared with TRBD2. V dropped 7 bases and J dropped 4; count of bases not matched to a gene: 13. Per germline, CDR1 MDHEN and CDR2 SYDVKM. The CDR3 has 15 residues. In nucleotides, the CDR3 is TGTGCCAGCAACCCAGGCGGGACTACACCTTACGAGCAGTACTTC. This encodes CASNPGGTTPYEQYF.

This clone came up a few times. The chain is built from TRBV29-1 and TRBJ1-1; D call uncertain. V was pared by 4 bases and J by 4 bases, with 7 bases between. The CDR3 loop spans 11 amino acids. The germline CDR1 and CDR2 sequences are SQVTM and ANQGSEA. Here the CDR3 reads CSVGWATEAFF. DNA of the CDR3: TGCAGCGTTGGGTGGGCCACTGAAGCTTTCTTT.

The genes are TRBV7-9 and TRBJ2-7; 7 bases agree with TRBD1. V was pared by 5 bases and J by 0 bases, with 10 bases of the junction left unmatched. The germline CDR1 and CDR2 sequences are SEHNR and FQNEAQ (reference sequence). The CDR3 loop spans 16 amino acids. The CDR3 region is CASSKGISGGSYEQYF. The CDR3 coding sequence is TGTGCCAGCAGCAAGGGAATATCAGGGGGCTCCTACGAGCAGTACTTC.

This clone was counted between two and nine times. The rearrangement joins TRBV4-2 to TRBJ1-1, with D unresolved. CDR1 is LGHNA, CDR2 YNFKEQ, per germline. Trimming left V 2 bases short and J 1 base short, with 11 bases between. CDR3 length: 15 amino acids. In DNA form, the CDR3 reads TGTGCCAGCAGCCAATCCCGGAGGGAGAACACTGAAGCTTTCTTT. Protein sequence: CASSQSRRENTEAFF.

The chain has TRBV4-3 and TRBJ1-1; tentatively, D is TRBD1 (5 bases). Germline CDR1 is LGHNA and CDR2 is YSLEER. The ends were cut back, 1 base at V and 5 bases at J, with 17 bases in the middle. This CDR3 is 16 amino acids long. The CDR3 DNA sequence: TGCGCCAGCAGCCAAGGATCCGCAGGGTTCGGGACTGAAGCTTTCTTT. Encoded protein: CASSQGSAGFGTEAFF.

V gene TRBV4-3 combines with J gene TRBJ2-4; D tentatively reads TRBD1 or TRBD2 (5 bases each). The CDR3 is 15 amino acids. In germline, CDR1 is LGHNA, CDR2 YSLEER. With 1 base removed from V and 0 bases from J, the gap between germline ends came to 7 bases. This CDR3 reads CASSQVGGAKNIQYF. The CDR3, as DNA: TGCGCCAGCAGCCAAGTTGGGGGAGCCAAAAACATTCAGTACTTC.

This clone was seen only once. This chain uses TRBV27 with TRBJ1-1, with D hard to call. This CDR3 is 13 amino acids long. CDR1 is MNHEY, CDR2 SMNVEV, per germline (reference sequence). V was shortened by 3 bases and J by 1 base, with 6 bases between the two germline ends. The CDR3 spells CASSFRENTEAFF. The CDR3 DNA reads as TGTGCCAGCAGTTTCCGGGAGAACACTGAAGCTTTCTTT.

Concerning this clone: One base separates it from a far larger clone, so it is likely a read error. V and J are TRBV5-1 and TRBJ2-2; no reliable D call. This CDR3 contains 13 residues. Germline V lookup: CDR1 SGHRS, CDR2 YFSETQ. In nucleotides, the CDR3 is TGCGCCAGCAGCAGGTTGAACACCGAGGAGCTGTTTTTT. Amino acids: CASSRLNTEELFF.

V gene TRBV15 combines with J gene TRBJ2-7; unclear D gene. The CDR3 length is 17 residues. Per the germline V gene, CDR1 is LNHNV and CDR2 is YYDKDF (reference sequence). The V end lost 2 bases, the J end lost 0 bases, and 17 bases lay between the germline ends. CDR3 loop: CATSRTMSATNSYEQYF. CDR3 in DNA: TGTGCCACCAGCAGAACCATGAGTGCGACAAACTCCTACGAGCAGTACTTC.

This sequence joins TRBV10-3 and TRBJ1-2; TRBD1 aligns across 7 bases. V lost 3 bases, J lost 13 bases, and 14 bases stayed unmatched. Germline V gene data show CDR1 as ENHRY and CDR2 as SYGVKD. The CDR3 length is 14 residues. In DNA, the CDR3 is TGTGCCATCAGTGACCCCAGGGGGGGGGCGCTCTTCACCTTC. This translates into CAISDPRGGALFTF.

For this clone: A read error is likely here: a far larger clone is one base away. Other DNA sequences in this specimen translate into the identical CDR3. This chain links TRBV4-3 with TRBJ1-1; the D gene is possibly TRBD1 (6 bases). Germline V lookup: CDR1 LGHNA, CDR2 YSLEER. This CDR3 spans 15 amino acids. With 3 bases removed from V and 4 bases from J, the gap between germline ends came to 15 bases. CDR3 in amino acids: CASSQDNRAGTEAFF. CDR3 DNA sequence: TGCGCCAGCAGCCAGGATAACAGGGCAGGCACTGAAGCTTTCTTT.

To note about this clone: This likely stems from a read error, as it lies one base from a far larger clone. The same CDR3 is also encoded by other DNA sequences in this sample. The chain couples TRBV7-3 to TRBJ1-1, with a weak D call TRBD1 (5 bases). Germline V gene lookup returns CDR1 SGHTA and CDR2 FQGTGA. The CDR3 covers 12 residues. CDR3 loop: CASSEGNTEAFF. The CDR3 DNA follows: TGTGCCAGCAGCGAGGGGAACACTGAAGCCTTCTTT.

V is TRBV5-1 and J is TRBJ2-6; D perhaps matches TRBD1 (5 bases). The CDR3 covers 16 residues. CDR1 and CDR2 (germline): SGHRS, YFSETQ. The V end lost 0 bases, the J end lost 2 bases, and 9 bases lay between the germline ends. Here the CDR3 DNA reads TGCGCCAGCAGCTTGGGACAGACCCCTGGGGCCAACGTCCTGACTTTC. This encodes CASSLGQTPGANVLTF.

Of note for this clone: Different DNA sequences within this sample yield the same CDR3. The rearrangement uses TRBV19 and TRBJ2-5, with D possibly being TRBD1 or TRBD2 (6 bases each). Germline CDR1 is LNHDA and CDR2 is SQIVND (reference sequence). The CDR3 is made up of 15 amino acids. V was pared by 2 bases and J by 4 bases, with 14 bases between. The CDR3 reads CASSIRGDPGETQYF. CDR3 in DNA: TGTGCCAGTAGTATAAGGGGGGATCCAGGAGAGACCCAGTACTTC.

The chain is built from TRBV7-8 and TRBJ2-5, with 9 bases that match TRBD2. Germline values: CDR1 SGHVS, CDR2 FQNEAQ. The CDR3 runs 16 residues. V gave up 5 bases and J gave up 5 bases; unmatched junction bases: 12. CDR3 in amino acids: CASSRVVAGGPETQYF. The CDR3 DNA is TGTGCCAGCAGCCGAGTAGTGGCGGGAGGGCCTGAGACCCAGTACTTC. The full variable domain, with the rest looked up from reference TRBV7-8 and TRBJ2-5, is GAGVSQSPRYKVAKRGQDVALRCDPISGHVSLFWYQQALGQGPEFLTYFQNEAQLDKSGLPSDRFFAERPEGSVSTLKIQRTQQEDSAVYLCASSRVVAGGPETQYFGPGTRLLVL.

The chain combines TRBV19 with TRBJ1-5; no reliable D call. Germline CDR1 LNHDA, CDR2 SQIVND (reference sequence). CDR3 length: 15 amino acids. The ends were cut back, 1 base at V and 0 bases at J, with 7 bases in the middle. The CDR3 sequence is CASSIAHFSNQPQHF. In DNA form, the CDR3 reads TGTGCCAGTAGTATAGCACACTTTAGCAATCAGCCCCAGCATTTT.

This sequence joins TRBV25-1 and TRBJ1-2; 9 nucleotides match TRBD1. The CDR3 length is 15 residues. Germline V gene data show CDR1 as MGHDK and CDR2 as SYGVNS. V shed 4 bases and J 1 base; nucleotides not matched to a gene: 4. CDR3 nucleotide sequence: TGTGCCAGCAGTGCCGGGACAGGGTTTAACTATGGCTACACCTTC. This codes for CASSAGTGFNYGYTF.

There are a few counts of this clone. The chain employs TRBV19 and TRBJ1-1; D remains unclear. Germline lookup yields CDR1 LNHDA and CDR2 SQIVND (reference sequence). This CDR3 is 12 amino acids long. V lost 6 bases to trimming and J lost 8 bases, with 13 bases between them. In DNA, the CDR3 is TGTGCCAGTAGCCCATCTTTGGGCGAAGCTTTCTTT. It specifies CASSPSLGEAFF. The full variable domain, completed using reference TRBV19 and TRBJ1-1, is DGGITQSPKYLFRKEGQNVTLSCEQNLNHDAMYWYRQDPGQGLRLIYYSQIVNDFQKGDIAEGYSVSREKKESFPLTVTSAQKNPTAFYLCASSPSLGEAFFGQGTRLTVV.

This clone is a singleton in its sample. The same CDR3 arises from other DNA sequences in this sample as well. The chain uses TRBV5-1 and TRBJ2-2; possible D gene TRBD1, 6 bases. The V and J ends lost 4 bases and 0 bases respectively, with 10 bases between them. CDR1 and CDR2 from the germline V gene are SGHRS and YFSETQ. This CDR3 is 15 amino acids long. The CDR3 bases are TGCGCCAGCAGCAGGAGACAGGCGAACACCGGGGAGCTGTTTTTT. Residues: CASSRRQANTGELFF.